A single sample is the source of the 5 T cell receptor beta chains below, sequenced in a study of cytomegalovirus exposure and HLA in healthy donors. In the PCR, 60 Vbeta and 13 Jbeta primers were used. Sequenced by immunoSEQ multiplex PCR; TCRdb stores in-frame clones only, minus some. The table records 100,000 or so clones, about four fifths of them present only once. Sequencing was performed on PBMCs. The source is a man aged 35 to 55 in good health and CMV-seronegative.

CDR3 protein: CASSLYPRGSEQYF. The CDR3 coding sequence is TGTGCCAGCAGCCTCTACCCTAGAGGTTCCGAGCAGTACTTC. V and J are TRBV5-8 and TRBJ2-7; D unresolved. The CDR3 consists of 14 residues. The V gene lost 4 bases and the J gene lost 6 bases, with 17 bases spanning the gap. CDR1 is SGHTS, CDR2 YDEGEE, per germline.

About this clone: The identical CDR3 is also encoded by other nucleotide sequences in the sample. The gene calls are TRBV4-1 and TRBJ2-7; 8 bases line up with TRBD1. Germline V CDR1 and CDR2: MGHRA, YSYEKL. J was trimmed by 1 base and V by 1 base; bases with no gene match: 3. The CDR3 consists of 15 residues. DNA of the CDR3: TGCGCCAGCAGCCAAGGTGGGACAGGATCCTACGAGCAGTACTTC. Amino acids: CASSQGGTGSYEQYF.

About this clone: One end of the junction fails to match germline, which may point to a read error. The CDR3 coding sequence is TGTGCCAGCAGCTTCCGGTCCGGGGGAACGACCCTCTTC. Translating it yields CASSFRSGGTTLF. The chain has TRBV5-8 and TRBJ2-1; TRBD2 might be the D (6 bases). Germline-derived CDR1 and CDR2 are SGHTS and YDEGEE. The CDR3 runs 13 residues.

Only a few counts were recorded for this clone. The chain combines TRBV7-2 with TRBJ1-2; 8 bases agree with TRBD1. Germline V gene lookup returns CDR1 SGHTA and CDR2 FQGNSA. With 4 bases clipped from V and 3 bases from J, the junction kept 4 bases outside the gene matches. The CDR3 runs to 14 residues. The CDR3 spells CASSSTGEYYGYTF. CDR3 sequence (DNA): TGTGCCAGCAGCTCGACAGGGGAATACTATGGCTACACCTTC.

The CDR3 loop is CASSDNPGRGYNEQFF. The DNA for the CDR3 is TGTGCCAGCAGTGACAATCCTGGGAGGGGGTACAATGAGCAGTTCTTC. The V call is TRBV6-4, the J call TRBJ2-1; possibly TRBD2 for D (7 bases). V gave up 2 bases and J gave up 4 bases, with 15 bases separating them. The CDR3 has 16 amino acids. Germline CDR1 reads MRHNA; CDR2 reads SNTAGT.